The rows below give T cell receptor beta chains drawn from one sample of a study of cytomegalovirus exposure and HLA in healthy donors. TCRdb's copy holds only in-frame clones and misses some; the assay was immunoSEQ multiplex PCR. The listing records about 42,000 clones. Specimen: PBMCs. The receptors stem from a man aged 30 to 39 in good health and CMV-seronegative. Both conserved end residues are part of each CDR3. A D gene is named only where the DNA matches it firmly. Clone sizes are given selectively: once, few, many, or a class where the clone is expanded.

j_gene,abundance,d_gene,v_gene,CDR3nt,CDR3aa
TRBJ2-3,medium-sized,NA,TRBV7-3,TGTGCCAGCAGCTTAGTGGGAGGTACGCAGTATTTT,CASSLVGGTQYF
TRBJ1-6,NA,NA,TRBV18,TGTGCCAGCTCACCGGCCAGGGGCTCACCCCTCCACTTT,CASSPARGSPLHF
TRBJ2-5,NA,TRBD1,TRBV5-1,TGCGCCAGCAGCCATCGGACAGGGTCAGAGACCCAGTACTTC,CASSHRTGSETQYF
TRBJ2-3,NA,TRBD1,TRBV29-1,TGCAGCGTTACAGGGGGGAGCACAGATACGCAGTATTTT,CSVTGGSTDTQYF
TRBJ1-4,NA,NA,TRBV5-1,TGCGCCAGCAGCTTGGCCTCATCCACAGTCTTTGCAACTAATGAAAAACTGTTTTTT,CASSLASSTVFATNEKLFF
TRBJ2-2,NA,TRBD2,TRBV29-1,TGCAGCGTTGTAGGACTAGCGGGGTCGACCGGGGAGCTGTTTTTT,CSVVGLAGSTGELFF
TRBJ2-1,NA,NA,TRBV5-6,TGTGCCAGCAGCTTGTATGGGGGCGCCCTCTATGAGCAGTTCTTC,CASSLYGGALYEQFF
TRBJ2-5,NA,NA,TRBV7-9,TGTGCCAGCAGCAAAAACTCCGGGGAGACCCAGTACTTC,CASSKNSGETQYF
TRBJ2-3,NA,TRBD1,TRBV5-1,TGCGCCAGCAGCTTGGTTACAACGGGACAGGGCTACACAGATACGCAGTATTTT,CASSLVTTGQGYTDTQYF
TRBJ1-5,NA,TRBD1,TRBV13,TGTGCCAGCAGCTTGGGACAGGGGGCACAGCCCCAGCATTTT,CASSLGQGAQPQHF
TRBJ2-1,NA,TRBD2,TRBV9,TGTGCCAGCAGCCATCAGACTAGCGGGAGGAAACGGAGTGAGCAGTTCTTC,CASSHQTSGRKRSEQFF
TRBJ2-7,NA,NA,TRBV30,TGTGCCTGGACCGCCCGCGGGTCCTACGAGCAGTACTTC,CAWTARGSYEQYF
TRBJ2-7,NA,NA,TRBV4-2,TGTGCCAGCAGCTACGAAGGGGCCTACGAGCAGTACTTC,CASSYEGAYEQYF
TRBJ2-7,NA,TRBD2,TRBV5-6,TGTGCCAGCAGCTTGAGGCTAGCGGGAGTTGTCCCCTACGAGCAGTACTTC,CASSLRLAGVVPYEQYF
TRBJ1-5,NA,NA,TRBV18,TGTGCCAGCTCACCTCATAGCAATCAGCCCCAGCATTTT,CASSPHSNQPQHF
TRBJ2-7,NA,TRBD2,TRBV6-5,TGTGCCAGCACTCGAGTAGCGGGAGGGACCTACGAGCAGTACTTC,CASTRVAGGTYEQYF
TRBJ2-1,NA,NA,TRBV5-1,TGCGCCAGCACCCGTGGGCTCGGCTACAATGAGCAGTTCTTC,CASTRGLGYNEQFF
TRBJ1-1,NA,NA,TRBV29-1,TGCAGCGCCCTAGGTAACATTTTTCCTGAAGCTTTCTTT,CSALGNIFPEAFF
TRBJ1-1,NA,NA,TRBV2,TGTGCCAGCAGTGAAGGTTCAGTCATGAACACTGAAGCTTTCTTT,CASSEGSVMNTEAFF
TRBJ2-3,NA,NA,TRBV20-1,TGCAGTGCTAGAATGGTCGGGACGCAGTATTTT,CSARMVGTQYF
TRBJ1-6,NA,NA,TRBV10-3,TGTGCCATCAGTGAGTCTCCGGGATACAATTCACCCCTCCACTTT,CAISESPGYNSPLHF
TRBJ2-7,NA,TRBD2,TRBV4-2,TGTGCCAGCAGCCAAGAATCTAGCGGGAGTGACGAGCAGTACTTC,CASSQESSGSDEQYF
TRBJ2-1,NA,TRBD2,TRBV30,TGTGCCTGGAATGGGTATGCGGGAGGCAATGAGCAGTTCTTC,CAWNGYAGGNEQFF
TRBJ2-2,NA,NA,TRBV2,TGTGCCAGCAGGGTCTATCACACCGGGGAGCTGTTTTTT,CASRVYHTGELFF
TRBJ1-1,NA,NA,TRBV30,TGTGCCTGGAGTGTACAGGGCAACACTGAAGCTTTCTTT,CAWSVQGNTEAFF
TRBJ2-3,NA,NA,TRBV10-3,TGTGCCATCAGTGACCACAAGGGCGGGCTCGGCACAGATACGCAGTATTTT,CAISDHKGGLGTDTQYF
TRBJ2-3,NA,NA,TRBV2,TGTGCCAGCGGAGGTCCCGCCGGGGATCCCACAGATACGCAGTATTTT,CASGGPAGDPTDTQYF
TRBJ1-4,NA,TRBD1,TRBV7-9,TGTGCCAGCAGCCCCGACAGGGGGCATGAAAAACTGTTTTTT,CASSPDRGHEKLFF
TRBJ2-7,NA,TRBD2,TRBV7-9,TGTGCCAGCAGCTCCCCAGCGGGAGAAGGCGAGCAGTACTTC,CASSSPAGEGEQYF
TRBJ2-7,NA,NA,TRBV19,TGTGCCAGCGGGTCCCGGACATCAACCTACGAGCAGTACTTC,CASGSRTSTYEQYF
TRBJ2-7,NA,TRBD1,TRBV29-1,TGCAGCGTAGGGGACAGCCCCTACGAGCAGTACTTC,CSVGDSPYEQYF
TRBJ2-7,NA,TRBD1,TRBV18,TGTGCCAGCGCACTCCCTCCGGGACAGGGGAACAACGAGCAGTACTTC,CASALPPGQGNNEQYF
TRBJ2-1,NA,TRBD2,TRBV27,TGTGCCAGCAGTCCCCGTTGGGGAGCGGGAGATTACAATGAGCAGTTCTTC,CASSPRWGAGDYNEQFF
TRBJ2-7,NA,TRBD2,TRBV5-1,TGCGCCAGCAGCTTGGCTAGCGGGACTCTCGAGCAGTACTTC,CASSLASGTLEQYF
TRBJ1-2,NA,TRBD1,TRBV5-1,TGCGCCAGCAGCCGGGACAGGGGGCTCGACTATGGCTACACCTTC,CASSRDRGLDYGYTF
TRBJ2-7,NA,TRBD2,TRBV29-1,TGCAGCGTTGGGACTAGTTACGAGCAGTACTTC,CSVGTSYEQYF
TRBJ1-5,NA,NA,TRBV6-6,TGTGCCAGCAGGGCCGGAGTCAATCAGCCCCAGCATTTT,CASRAGVNQPQHF